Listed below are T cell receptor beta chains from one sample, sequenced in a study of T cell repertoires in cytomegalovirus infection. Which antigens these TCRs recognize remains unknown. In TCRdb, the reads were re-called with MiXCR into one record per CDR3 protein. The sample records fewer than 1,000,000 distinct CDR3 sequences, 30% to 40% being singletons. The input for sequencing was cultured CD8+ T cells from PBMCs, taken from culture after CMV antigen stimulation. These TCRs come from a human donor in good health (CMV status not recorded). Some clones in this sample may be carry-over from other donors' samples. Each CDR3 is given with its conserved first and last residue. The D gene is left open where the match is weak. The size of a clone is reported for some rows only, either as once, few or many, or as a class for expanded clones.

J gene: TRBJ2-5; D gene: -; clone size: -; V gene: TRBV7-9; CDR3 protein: CASSLPFRGTFQETQYF; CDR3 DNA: TGTGCCAGCAGCCTTCCCTTTCGGGGGACTTTCCAAGAGACCCAGTACTTC
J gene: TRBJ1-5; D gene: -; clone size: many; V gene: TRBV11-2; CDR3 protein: CASSLVQSPPSNQPQHF; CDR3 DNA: TGTGCCAGCAGCTTAGTCCAGAGTCCTCCTAGCAATCAGCCCCAGCATTTT
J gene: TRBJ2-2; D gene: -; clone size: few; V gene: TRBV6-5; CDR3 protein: CASSYSWGNTGELFF; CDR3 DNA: TGTGCCAGCAGTTACTCGTGGGGTAACACCGGGGAGCTGTTTTTT
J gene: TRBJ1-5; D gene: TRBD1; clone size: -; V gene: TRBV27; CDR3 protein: CASKRQGPAWGNQPQHF; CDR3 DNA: TGTGCCAGCAAGAGACAGGGCCCCGCTTGGGGCAATCAGCCCCAGCATTTT
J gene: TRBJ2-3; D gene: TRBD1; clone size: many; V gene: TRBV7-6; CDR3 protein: CASSLKQGADDTQYF; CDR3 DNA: TGTGCCAGCAGCCTAAAACAGGGGGCGGACGATACGCAGTATTTT
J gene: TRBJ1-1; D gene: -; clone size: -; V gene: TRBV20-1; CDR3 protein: CSARSRGSTEAFF; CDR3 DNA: TGCAGTGCTAGATCCCGGGGAAGCACTGAAGCTTTCTTT
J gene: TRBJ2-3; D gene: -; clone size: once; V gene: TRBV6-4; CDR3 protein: CASSDRGTASTDTQYF; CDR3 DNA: TGTGCCAGCAGTGACCGTGGGACTGCTAGCACAGATACGCAGTATTTT
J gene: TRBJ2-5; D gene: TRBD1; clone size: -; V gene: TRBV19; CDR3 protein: CASSIKETGGLQETQYF; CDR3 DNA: TGTGCCAGTAGTATAAAGGAGACAGGGGGACTCCAAGAGACCCAGTACTTC
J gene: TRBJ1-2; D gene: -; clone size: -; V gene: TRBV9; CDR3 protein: CASSVGGGINYGYTF; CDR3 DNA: TGTGCCAGCAGCGTAGGAGGAGGGATAAACTATGGCTACACCTTC
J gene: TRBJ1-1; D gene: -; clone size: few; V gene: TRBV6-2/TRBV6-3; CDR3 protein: CASSYSHMNTEAFF; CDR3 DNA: TGTGCCAGCAGTTACTCACACATGAACACTGAAGCTTTCTTT
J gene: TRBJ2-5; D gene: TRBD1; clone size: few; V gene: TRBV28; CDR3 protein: CASRPRDREETQYF; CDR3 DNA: TGTGCCAGCAGGCCCCGGGACAGGGAAGAGACCCAGTACTTC
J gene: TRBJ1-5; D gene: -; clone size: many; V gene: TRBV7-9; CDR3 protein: CASSLDGDSNQPQHF; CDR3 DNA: TGTGCCAGCAGCTTAGACGGGGATAGCAATCAGCCCCAGCATTTT
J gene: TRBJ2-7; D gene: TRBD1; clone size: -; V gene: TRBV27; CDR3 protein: CASSLTGGTVLYEQYF; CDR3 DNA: TGTGCCAGCAGTTTGACAGGGGGTACGGTCCTTTACGAGCAGTACTTC
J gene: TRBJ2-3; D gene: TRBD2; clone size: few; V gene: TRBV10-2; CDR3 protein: CASSERMTSGGSQQYF; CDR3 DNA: TGCGCCAGCAGTGAGCGAATGACTAGCGGGGGGTCCCAGCAGTATTTT
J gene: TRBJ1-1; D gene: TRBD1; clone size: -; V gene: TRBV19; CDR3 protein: CASNSGQGLDTEAFF; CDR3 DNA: TGTGCCAGTAACTCGGGACAGGGGTTGGACACTGAAGCTTTCTTT
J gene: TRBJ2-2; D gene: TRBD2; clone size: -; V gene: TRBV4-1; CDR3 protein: CASSQVGGGNRELFF; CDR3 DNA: TGCGCCAGCAGCCAAGTTGGCGGGGGGAATCGGGAGCTGTTTTTT
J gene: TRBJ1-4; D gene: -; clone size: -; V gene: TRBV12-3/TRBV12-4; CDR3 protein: CASSWGSPSTNEKLFF; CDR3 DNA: TGTGCCAGCTCATGGGGCTCACCTTCAACTAATGAAAAACTGTTTTTT
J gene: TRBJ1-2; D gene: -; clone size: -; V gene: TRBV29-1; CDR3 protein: CSAPPRDGYGYTF; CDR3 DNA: TGCAGCGCTCCCCCGAGGGATGGGTATGGCTACACCTTC
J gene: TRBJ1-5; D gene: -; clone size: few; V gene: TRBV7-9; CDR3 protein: CASSLAKEVNQPQHF; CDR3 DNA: TGTGCCAGCAGCTTAGCGAAGGAAGTCAATCAGCCCCAGCATTTT
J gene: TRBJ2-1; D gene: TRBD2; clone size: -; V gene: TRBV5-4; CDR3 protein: CASRQGLAQSSYNEQFF; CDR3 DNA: TGTGCCAGCAGGCAGGGACTAGCCCAAAGCTCCTACAATGAGCAGTTCTTC
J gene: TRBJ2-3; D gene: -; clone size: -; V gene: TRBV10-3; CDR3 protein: CAIRDGASLTATRYTQYF; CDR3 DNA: TGTGCCATCAGGGATGGGGCCTCCCTGACGGCGACAAGGTATACGCAGTATTTT
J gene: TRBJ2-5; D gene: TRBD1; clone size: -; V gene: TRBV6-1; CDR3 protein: CASSLYGQGPETQYF; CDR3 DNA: TGTGCCAGCAGTCTCTACGGACAGGGGCCGGAGACCCAGTACTTC
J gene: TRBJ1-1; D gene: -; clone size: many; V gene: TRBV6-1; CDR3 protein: CASSEWGADTEAFF; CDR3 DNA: TGTGCCAGCAGTGAGTGGGGCGCCGACACTGAAGCTTTCTTT
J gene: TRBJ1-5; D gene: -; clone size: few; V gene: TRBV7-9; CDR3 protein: CASSGTGQYSNQPQHF; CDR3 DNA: TGTGCCAGCAGCGGGACGGGACAATATAGCAATCAGCCCCAGCATTTT
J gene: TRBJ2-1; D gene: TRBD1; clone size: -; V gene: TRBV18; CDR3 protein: CASSPEGTGVNEQFF; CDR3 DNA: TGTGCCAGCTCACCAGAGGGGACAGGGGTCAATGAGCAGTTCTTC
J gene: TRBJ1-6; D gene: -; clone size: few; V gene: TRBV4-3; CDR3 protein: CASSQVEGATSPLHF; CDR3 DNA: TGCGCCAGCAGCCAAGTGGAAGGGGCCACTTCACCCCTCCACTTT
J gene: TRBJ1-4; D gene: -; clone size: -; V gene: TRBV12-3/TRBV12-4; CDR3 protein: CASSLGGDSNEKLFF; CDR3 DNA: TGTGCCAGCAGTCTGGGTGGCGACAGTAATGAAAAACTGTTTTTT
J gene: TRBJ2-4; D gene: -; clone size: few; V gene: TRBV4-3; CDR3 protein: CASSQGARVSKNIQYF; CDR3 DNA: TGCGCCAGCAGCCAAGGGGCCAGGGTATCCAAAAACATTCAGTACTTC
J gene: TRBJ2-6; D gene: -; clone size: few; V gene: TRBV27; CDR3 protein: CASNQGTGANVLTF; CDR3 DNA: TGTGCCAGCAATCAGGGTACTGGGGCCAACGTCCTGACTTTC
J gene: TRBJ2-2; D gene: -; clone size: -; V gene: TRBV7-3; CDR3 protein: CASSVLGGELFF; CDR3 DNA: TGTGCCAGCAGCGTTCTTGGGGGGGAGCTGTTTTTT
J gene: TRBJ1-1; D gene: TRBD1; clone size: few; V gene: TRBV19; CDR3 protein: CASSIVDRGTEAFF; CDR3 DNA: TGTGCCAGTAGTATCGTCGACAGGGGTACTGAAGCTTTCTTT
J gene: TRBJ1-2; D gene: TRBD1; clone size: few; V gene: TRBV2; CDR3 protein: CATSDRGAGYTF; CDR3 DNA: TGTGCCACGTCAGACAGGGGAGCCGGCTACACCTTT
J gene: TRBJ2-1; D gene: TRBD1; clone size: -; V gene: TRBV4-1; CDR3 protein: CASSSHRAGGYNEQFF; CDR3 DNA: TGCGCCAGCAGCTCCCACCGGGCAGGGGGCTACAATGAGCAGTTCTTC
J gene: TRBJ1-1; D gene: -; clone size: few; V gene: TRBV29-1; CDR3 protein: CSSEVETEAFF; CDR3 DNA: TGCAGCTCCGAGGTAGAGACTGAAGCTTTCTTT
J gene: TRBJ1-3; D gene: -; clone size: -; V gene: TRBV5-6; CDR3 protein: CASSLRGRRGNTIYF; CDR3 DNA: TGTGCCAGCAGCTTGCGGGGCAGGAGGGGAAACACCATATATTTT
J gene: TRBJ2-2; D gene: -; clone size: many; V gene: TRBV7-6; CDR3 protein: CASSLEGGSQRELFF; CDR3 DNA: TGTGCCAGCAGCTTAGAGGGGGGGTCACAGCGGGAGCTGTTTTTT
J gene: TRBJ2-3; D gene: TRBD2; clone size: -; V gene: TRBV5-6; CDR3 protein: CASSPAGTSGGLGTDTQYF; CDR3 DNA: TGTGCCAGCAGCCCAGCCGGGACTAGCGGGGGGCTGGGCACAGATACGCAGTATTTT
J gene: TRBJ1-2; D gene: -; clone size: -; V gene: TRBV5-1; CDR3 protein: CASSFGGFYGYTF; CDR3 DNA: TGCGCCAGCAGCTTCGGTGGCTTCTATGGCTACACCTTC
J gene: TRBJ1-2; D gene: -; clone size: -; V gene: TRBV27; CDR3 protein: CASRRSSSTGPGYTF; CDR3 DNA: TGTGCCAGCAGACGTTCTTCATCGACAGGTCCCGGCTACACCTTC
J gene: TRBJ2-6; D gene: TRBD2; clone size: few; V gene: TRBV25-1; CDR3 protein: CASTPGGPGANVLTF; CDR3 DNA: TGTGCCAGCACCCCGGGGGGGCCTGGGGCCAACGTCCTGACTTTC
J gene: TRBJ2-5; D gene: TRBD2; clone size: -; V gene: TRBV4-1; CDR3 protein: CASSQWVGAGGLQETQYF; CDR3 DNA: TGCGCCAGCAGCCAGTGGGTCGGGGCGGGGGGGCTACAAGAGACCCAGTACTTC
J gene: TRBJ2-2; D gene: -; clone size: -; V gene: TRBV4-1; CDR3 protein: CASSQATWDGTGELFF; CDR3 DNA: TGCGCCAGCAGCCAAGCAACATGGGATGGCACCGGGGAGCTGTTTTTT
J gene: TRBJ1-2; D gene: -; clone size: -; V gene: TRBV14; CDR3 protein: CASSQEEGRFYGYTF; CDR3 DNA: TGTGCCAGCAGCCAAGAGGAGGGGCGCTTTTATGGCTACACCTTC
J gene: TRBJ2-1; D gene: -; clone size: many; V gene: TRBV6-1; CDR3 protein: CASSAVPNSYNEQFF; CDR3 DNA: TGTGCCAGCAGTGCAGTTCCGAACTCCTACAATGAGCAGTTCTTC
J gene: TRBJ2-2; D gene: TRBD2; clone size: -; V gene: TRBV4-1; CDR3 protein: CASSQYATSGGFTGELFF; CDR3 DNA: TGCGCCAGCAGCCAGTATGCGACTAGCGGGGGGTTCACCGGGGAGCTGTTTTTT
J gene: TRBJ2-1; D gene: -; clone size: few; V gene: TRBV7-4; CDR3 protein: CASSPGWVPPYNEQFF; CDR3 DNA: TGTGCCAGCAGCCCTGGATGGGTTCCTCCCTACAATGAGCAGTTCTTC
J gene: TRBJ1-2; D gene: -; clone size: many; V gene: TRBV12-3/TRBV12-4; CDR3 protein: CASSSGYYGYTF; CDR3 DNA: TGTGCCAGCAGCTCAGGGTACTATGGCTACACCTTC
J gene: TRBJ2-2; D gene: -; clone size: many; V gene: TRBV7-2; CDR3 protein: CASKGGSYTGELFF; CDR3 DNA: TGTGCCAGCAAAGGGGGGTCCTACACCGGGGAGCTGTTTTTT
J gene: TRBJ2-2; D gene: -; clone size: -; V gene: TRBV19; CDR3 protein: CASSTTGLNTGELFF; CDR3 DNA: TGTGCCAGCAGTACTACAGGACTTAACACCGGGGAGCTGTTTTTT
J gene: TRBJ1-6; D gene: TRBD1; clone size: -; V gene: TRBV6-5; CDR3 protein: CASSYTTGTGGADNSPLHF; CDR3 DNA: TGTGCCAGCAGTTACACCACCGGGACAGGGGGCGCAGATAATTCACCCCTCCACTTT
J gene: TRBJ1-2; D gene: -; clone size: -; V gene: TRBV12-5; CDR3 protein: CASGLDPPAAYGYTF; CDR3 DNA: TGTGCTAGTGGTTTGGACCCCCCGGCAGCCTATGGCTACACCTTC
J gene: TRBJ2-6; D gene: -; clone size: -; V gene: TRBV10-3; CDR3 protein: CAISVRTSGANVLTF; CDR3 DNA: TGTGCCATCAGTGTGAGGACCTCTGGGGCCAACGTCCTGACTTTC
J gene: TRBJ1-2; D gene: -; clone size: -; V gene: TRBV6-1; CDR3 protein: CASNGAASTIYGYTF; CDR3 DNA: TGTGCCAGCAACGGGGCCGCCTCAACGATCTATGGCTACACCTTC